This record looks at one T cell receptor (beta chain) sequence and its context. The junction shows a germline mismatch at one end, possibly a read error. This entry comes from a study of blood T cells in healthy people across ages. The use of a sample-barcoded 5' primer and a J-beta primer mix characterized a second PCR of roughly 6 to 12 cycles. Template switching added a 12-random-nucleotide identifier to every cDNA molecule. In TCRdb, the 5' RACE reads were re-called with MiXCR into one record per CDR3 protein. Among about 640,000 distinct CDR3 sequences listed, around 54% were seen once. Germline CDR1 is SGHTA and CDR2 is FQGNSA. The CDR3 runs 14 residues.

This TCR was recovered from a man in his 60s in good health. Sample: blood. The chain links TRBV7-2 to TRBJ2-4; 7 bases map to TRBD1. CDR3 in amino acids: CANSPRNTGARQYF. The DNA of the CDR3 is TGTGCCAACAGCCCCAGAAATACAGGGGCTCGTCAGTACTTC.